The 27 T cell receptor beta chains below come from one sample, sequenced in a study of Ad26.COV2.S vaccination and SARS-CoV-2 variants. Indicated treatment: around 19 received Ad26.COV2.S at low or high dose, single or two shots; about 5 received placebo; per-sample allocation not given. Sampling took place 63 days after the first vaccine or placebo injection. Profiling relied on immunoSEQ multiplex PCR, and the TCRdb table lists in-frame clones only, not all of them. Of hundreds of thousands of clones listed, 88% are singletons. Material: peripheral blood, obtained in a trial of Ad26.COV2.S vaccine versus placebo. The receptors were sampled from a person aged 18-60 years who received the Ad26.COV2.S COVID-19 vaccine or a placebo.

V and J are TRBV27 and TRBJ2-4; D is perhaps TRBD1 (6 bases). Germline CDR1 MNHEY, CDR2 SMNVEV (reference sequence). V lost 6 bases, J lost 8 bases, and 14 bases lay in between. This CDR3 is built from 13 residues. CDR3 sequence (DNA): TGTGCCAGCAGGATGCAGGGGAAGGACATTCAGTACTTC. Its translation is CASRMQGKDIQYF.

This clone was found once. The chain has TRBV6-5 and TRBJ1-1; D not certain. The germline V and J ends were trimmed by 5 bases and 1 base, with 11 bases remaining between them. Germline-derived CDR1 and CDR2 are MNHEY and SVGAGI. The CDR3 extends over 14 amino acids. CDR3 DNA sequence: TGTGCCAGCAGTCGGCGAGCTCCGAACACTGAAGCTTTCTTT. This sequence encodes CASSRRAPNTEAFF.

The chain joins TRBV30 to TRBJ2-2; weak D call: TRBD2 (5 bases). The germline CDR1 and CDR2 sequences are GTSNPN and SVGIG (reference sequence). This CDR3 region has 15 residues. Trimming left V 5 bases short and J 4 bases short, with 17 bases between. The CDR3 reads CAWGSMRKTTGELFF. Here the CDR3 DNA reads TGTGCCTGGGGGAGCATGAGGAAGACCACCGGGGAGCTGTTTTTT.

This chain links TRBV10-3 with TRBJ2-1; no clear D. CDR1 is ENHRY, CDR2 SYGVKD, per germline. The CDR3 covers 13 residues. V was shortened by 5 bases and J by 0 bases, with 5 bases between the two germline ends. CDR3 DNA sequence: TGTGCCATCAGTCCCAGCTCCTACAATGAGCAGTTCTTC. This translates into CAISPSSYNEQFF.

This clone was detected once. This chain joins TRBV11-2 and TRBJ2-7; 7 nucleotides align to TRBD2. The germline V gene has CDR1 SGHAT and CDR2 FQNNGV. Trimming cost V 3 bases and J 1 base; bases outside gene matches: 3. This CDR3 has 14 residues. CDR3 nucleotides: TGTGCCAGCAGCTTTAGCGGGCCGTCCTACGAGCAGTACTTC. As protein: CASSFSGPSYEQYF.

In this sample, this clone turned up a few times. The gene calls are TRBV5-4 and TRBJ1-2; 7 bases fit TRBD1. This CDR3 has 14 amino acids. The germline V gene encodes CDR1 SGHNT and CDR2 YYREEE (reference sequence). V shed 4 bases and J 6 bases; nucleotides not matched to a gene: 9. The CDR3 spells CASSPMDRSHGYTF. The CDR3 DNA sequence: TGTGCCAGCAGCCCTATGGACAGGAGCCATGGCTACACCTTC.

The DNA of the CDR3 is TGTGCCAGCTCACAGGGGGTTTTCTACGAGCAGTACTTC. Translation gives CASSQGVFYEQYF. The chain recombines TRBV18 with TRBJ2-7, with a weak D call TRBD1 (6 bases). Germline CDR1 reads KGHSH; CDR2 reads LQKENI. CDR3 length: 13 residues. V was cut by 4 bases and J by 3 bases, with 10 bases left in between.

The chain has TRBV14 and TRBJ2-5; 7 positions match TRBD1. The CDR3 length is 18 residues. After removal of 2 bases from V and 4 bases from J, the junction contained 16 bases not matched to a gene. The germline V gene has CDR1 SGHDN and CDR2 FVKESK. The CDR3 loop is CASSQKKGARLVLETQYF. CDR3 in DNA: TGTGCCAGCAGCCAAAAGAAGGGGGCGCGGCTGGTGTTAGAGACCCAGTACTTC.

The rearrangement uses TRBV7-2 and TRBJ2-7, with D tentatively TRBD2 (5 bases). Trimming shortened V by 4 bases and J by 3 bases, and 16 bases separated the two germline ends. The CDR3 is 15 amino acids. CDR1 is SGHTA and CDR2 is FQGNSA in the germline V gene. DNA of the CDR3: TGTGCCAGCAGCTCCCCGCGGGTCCCTAGCTACGAGCAGTACTTC. Translation: CASSSPRVPSYEQYF.

This chain uses TRBV9 with TRBJ2-3; 8 bases align to TRBD2. Trimming took 7 bases from V and 3 from J; bases not matched to a gene: 10. CDR1 and CDR2 from the germline V gene are SGDLS and YYNGEE. The CDR3 is 15 residues long. CDR3 loop: CASAGGSPQTDTQYF. Here the CDR3 DNA reads TGTGCCAGCGCGGGGGGATCCCCGCAGACAGATACGCAGTATTTT.

This clone has only one observation. CDR3 sequence (DNA): TGTGCCAGTAGTATAGGGCACGCCGATCGCTACGAGCAGTACTTC. It yields the protein CASSIGHADRYEQYF. The chain recombines TRBV19 with TRBJ2-7; unclear D gene. CDR1 is LNHDA and CDR2 is SQIVND in the germline V gene (reference sequence). There are 15 residues in the CDR3. Trimming shortened V by 1 base and J by 3 bases, and 13 bases separated the two germline ends.

The chain is built from TRBV5-4 and TRBJ2-7; 15 bases are shared with TRBD2. Germline CDR1 is SGHNT and CDR2 is YYREEE (reference sequence). CDR3 length: 16 amino acids. V shed 6 bases, J shed 0 bases, and the junction held 4 bases outside the gene matches. As DNA, the CDR3 is TGTGCCAGCACGAAGGGACTAGCGGGAGGCTCCTACGAGCAGTACTTC. Translated, it gives CASTKGLAGGSYEQYF.

This chain uses TRBV6-5 with TRBJ2-3, with TRBD2 matching 8 bases. The CDR3 spans 15 residues. Trimming cost V 7 bases and J 1 base; bases outside gene matches: 7. Germline V gives CDR1 MNHEY, CDR2 SVGAGI. CDR3 sequence reads: CASTNSGDRTDTQYF. In nucleotides, the CDR3 is TGTGCCAGCACCAATAGCGGGGATCGCACAGATACGCAGTATTTT.

The J gene is TRBJ2-1, the V gene TRBV28; D not certain. The V and J ends lost 8 bases and 12 bases respectively, with 14 bases between them. There are 11 residues in the CDR3. Per germline, CDR1 MDHEN and CDR2 SYDVKM. The CDR3 nucleotides are TGTGCCAGCTCAGACCCCACAGTGCAGTTCTTC. Protein sequence: CASSDPTVQFF.

The chain is built from TRBV28 and TRBJ1-5; 8 bases are shared with TRBD1. The CDR3 covers 15 residues. V trimming: 3 bases; J trimming: 6 bases; junction bases outside the gene matches: 7. The V gene's germline CDR1 is MDHEN and CDR2 SYDVKM. The CDR3 DNA is TGTGCCAGCAGTTTCCAAACAGGGGGATTTCAGCCCCAGCATTTT. Residues: CASSFQTGGFQPQHF.

This clone was detected only once. This rearrangement joins TRBV19 to TRBJ2-7; the D is unclear. V gave up 0 bases and J gave up 7 bases, with 10 bases separating them. Germline assignment: CDR1 LNHDA and CDR2 SQIVND (reference sequence). The CDR3 spans 13 residues. The CDR3 DNA is TGTGCCAGTAGTATAGATCTCTGGTCTGAGCAGTACTTC. Amino acid sequence: CASSIDLWSEQYF.

The rearrangement uses TRBV27 and TRBJ1-1, with 8 bases fitting TRBD1. The J segment lost 5 bases and the V segment lost 5 bases, leaving 7 bases of the junction unmatched. Germline assignment: CDR1 MNHEY and CDR2 SMNVEV (reference sequence). This CDR3 is 14 amino acids long. CDR3 residues: CASSPGTGVTEAFF. CDR3 in DNA: TGTGCCAGCAGTCCCGGGACAGGAGTAACTGAAGCTTTCTTT.

The chain recombines TRBV4-2 with TRBJ1-1, with 7 bases fitting TRBD1. This CDR3 comprises 14 residues. CDR1 is LGHNA, CDR2 YNFKEQ, per germline. After removal of 2 bases from V and 4 bases from J, the junction contained 4 bases not matched to a gene. CDR3 sequence reads: CASSQPGTATEAFF. In DNA, the CDR3 is TGTGCCAGCAGCCAACCCGGGACAGCCACTGAAGCTTTCTTT.

J is TRBJ1-2 and V is TRBV9, with TRBD1 as a possible D gene (6 bases). CDR3 size: 13 residues. CDR1 and CDR2 (germline): SGDLS, YYNGEE. Deletions cut 2 bases from V and 8 bases from J, with 13 bases between. The CDR3 protein is CASSVGGNRGYTF. CDR3 bases: TGTGCCAGCAGCGTGGGGGGCAACCGGGGCTACACCTTC. Full variable domain (remainder filled in from reference TRBV9 and TRBJ1-2): DSGVTQTPKHLITATGQRVTLRCSPRSGDLSVYWYQQSLDQGLQFLIQYYNGEERAKGNILERFSAQQFPDLHSELNLSSLELGDSALYFCASSVGGNRGYTFGSGTRLTVV.

The gene calls are TRBV9 and TRBJ1-2; TRBD1 might be the D (5 bases). Germline loops: CDR1 SGDLS, CDR2 YYNGEE. The CDR3 has 14 residues. V was pared by 0 bases and J by 2 bases, with 8 bases between. The CDR3 nucleotides are TGTGCCAGCAGCGTAGGACAGACAAACTATGGCTACACCTTC. Encoded protein: CASSVGQTNYGYTF.

The chain carries TRBV30 and TRBJ2-7; D uncertain. Germline lookup yields CDR1 GTSNPN and CDR2 SVGIG (reference sequence). The CDR3 covers 12 residues. V lost 3 bases and J lost 1, with 7 bases in between. DNA for the CDR3: TGTGCCTGGAGATTCAGGTCCTACGAGCAGTACTTC. It encodes CAWRFRSYEQYF.

The V gene is TRBV25-1, the J gene TRBJ2-6; D is ambiguous. From germline, CDR1 is MGHDK and CDR2 SYGVNS. The CDR3 sequence is 16 residues long. Trimming pared 2 bases from V and 2 bases from J, leaving 10 bases between. The CDR3 here is CASSELTEPGANVLTF. The CDR3 nucleotides are TGTGCCAGCAGTGAACTAACAGAGCCTGGGGCCAACGTCCTGACTTTC.

The chain couples TRBV18 to TRBJ1-1; no clear D. The V and J ends lost 3 bases and 6 bases respectively, with 8 bases between them. Germline V gene lookup returns CDR1 KGHSH and CDR2 LQKENI. This CDR3 is 12 amino acids long. The CDR3 spells CASSPNVAEAFF. The CDR3 DNA reads as TGTGCCAGCTCACCTAACGTCGCTGAAGCTTTCTTT.

The gene calls are TRBV5-1 and TRBJ2-1; the D gene is possibly TRBD2 (5 bases). CDR3 length equals 15 residues. The germline gives CDR1 SGHRS, CDR2 YFSETQ. Between the trimmed V and J ends, which lost 9 bases and 1 base, there was a span of 17 bases. The CDR3 here is CATQPGELSYNEQFF. The CDR3 nucleotides are TGCGCCACCCAACCTGGGGAGCTGTCCTACAATGAGCAGTTCTTC.

This clone was counted a single time. A far larger clone is one base from this, pointing to a likely read error. This chain links TRBV28 with TRBJ2-7; D remains unclear. The CDR3 runs 11 residues. Germline CDR1 and CDR2: MDHEN and SYDVKM. The CDR3 DNA sequence: TGTGCCAGCAGCCCCTCCCACGAGCAGTACTTC. The encoded protein is CASSPSHEQYF.

J is TRBJ2-3 and V is TRBV9; 8 bases align to TRBD1. J gave up 0 bases and V 4 bases, and 10 bases lay outside the gene matches. The CDR3 is 17 residues long. Germline assignment: CDR1 SGDLS and CDR2 YYNGEE. The DNA for the CDR3 is TGTGCCAGCAGCTACCCTCGGACAGGGACTAGCACAGATACGCAGTATTTT. Amino acids: CASSYPRTGTSTDTQYF.

The chain is built from TRBV7-3 and TRBJ1-5; D unresolved. CDR3 size: 13 residues. V gave up 2 bases and J gave up 3 bases, with 5 bases separating them. The germline V gene encodes CDR1 SGHTA and CDR2 FQGTGA. CDR3 residues: CASSLSPNQPQHF. In DNA, the CDR3 is TGTGCCAGCAGCTTATCGCCCAATCAGCCCCAGCATTTT.